This TCR beta chain was obtained from a study of control samples from healthy donors and cancer patients. The assay was immunoSEQ multiplex PCR, and TCRdb's table has in-frame clones only and misses some. The table lists 190,000 or so clones, just under 95% of them singletons, with over 1.1% in the top ten. V was trimmed by 5 bases and J by 4 bases, leaving 14 bases between them. Germline V gene data show CDR1 as SGHVS and CDR2 as FQNEAQ. This CDR3 comprises 15 residues. The chain recombines TRBV7-8 with TRBJ1-4; D ambiguous. The specimen sequenced was blood. The TCR sequence derives from a man between 18 and 29 years old in good health. CDR3 sequence: CASSPRAGSNEKLFF. CDR3 DNA sequence: TGTGCCAGCAGCCCGCGGGCCGGGAGTAATGAAAAACTGTTTTTT.